This T cell receptor (beta chain) is drawn from a study of low-dose radiotherapy and immunotherapy resistance in tumors. About the research overall: Treatment of Cohort 2 consisted of 1 Gy per fraction every two weeks, amounting to 13 Gy over 26 weeks. Intravenous cyclophosphamide 200 mg/m2 was given every two weeks, one day before radiation and immunotherapy.

At least ten counts were recorded for this clonotype. Time point specified: after trial treatment. Treatment in this sample: LDRT plus nivolumab, ipilimumab, low-dose cyclophosphamide and aspirin (RACIN trial). It was nivolumab, ipilimumab, aspirin, low-dose cyclophosphamide and low-dose radiotherapy that donors received. Eligibility required advanced solid tumors lacking tumor-infiltrating lymphocytes. CDR1 is MNHEY, CDR2 SMNVEV, per germline (reference sequence). Trimming pared 6 bases from V and 7 bases from J, leaving 24 bases between. The CDR3 consists of 17 residues. Gene-specific TRAV and TRBV primers were used for first-strand cDNA, covering alpha and beta chains. With a V-primer adapter and a constant-region primer, TCRs were amplified for around 20 PCR cycles. TCRdb processed the reads anew with MiXCR; each CDR3 protein has one entry. The data show about 84,000 distinct CDR3 sequences, with about a sixth seen just once and less than 1.5% held by the top ten.

The chain links TRBV27 to TRBJ1-4; D unclear. The sequences come from PBMCs, collected after low-dose radiotherapy plus immunotherapy. The TCR originated in a male donor with prostate cancer. The CDR3 here is CASRSGRGTGIGEKLFF. In DNA form, the CDR3 reads TGTGCCAGCAGGAGTGGCCGGGGTACTGGGATCGGTGAAAAACTGTTTTTT.